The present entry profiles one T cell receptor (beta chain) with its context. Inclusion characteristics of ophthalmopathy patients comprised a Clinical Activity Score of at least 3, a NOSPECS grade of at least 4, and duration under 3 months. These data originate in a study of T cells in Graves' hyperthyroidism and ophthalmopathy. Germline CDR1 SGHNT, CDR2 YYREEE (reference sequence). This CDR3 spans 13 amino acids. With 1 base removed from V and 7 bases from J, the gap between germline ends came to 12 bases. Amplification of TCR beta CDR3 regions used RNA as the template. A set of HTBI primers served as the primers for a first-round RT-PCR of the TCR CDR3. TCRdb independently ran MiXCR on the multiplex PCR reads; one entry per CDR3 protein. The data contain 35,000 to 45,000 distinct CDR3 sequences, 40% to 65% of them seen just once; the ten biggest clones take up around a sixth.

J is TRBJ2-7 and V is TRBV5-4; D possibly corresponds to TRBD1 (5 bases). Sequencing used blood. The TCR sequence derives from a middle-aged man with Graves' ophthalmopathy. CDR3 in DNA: TGTGCCAGCAGCTTGAAGGGGTCAAGGGAGCAGTACTTC. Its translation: CASSLKGSREQYF.